This passage covers 23 T cell receptor beta chains from one sample sequenced in a study of CD8 T cells in Susac syndrome. With random hexamers, reverse transcription was performed on about 0.5 to 1 ug of RNA. TCRdb reprocessed the immunoSEQ multiplex PCR reads via MiXCR and lists one record per CDR3 protein. The sample yields some 300,000 distinct CDR3 sequences, approximately 85% seen once. Sequenced input: CD8+ T cells from PBMCs. The receptor source for this set is a human donor with multiple sclerosis.

Comments on this clonotype: The CDR3 carries no conserved terminal phenylalanine or tryptophan, so it likely arises from a read error. The rearrangement joins TRBV7-8 to TRBJ1-5; tentative D call: TRBD1 (5 bases). This CDR3 has 16 amino acids. Germline CDR1 is SGHVS and CDR2 is FQNEAQ. The V end lost 4 bases, the J end lost 4 bases, and 17 bases lay between the germline ends. CDR3 nucleotides: TGTGCCAGCAGCTACGGACTTGTTGGGGGTAATCAGCCCCAGCATCTT. Amino acid sequence: CASSYGLVGGNQPQHL.

The chain combines TRBV7-3 with TRBJ1-1; D is undetermined. CDR3 length equals 13 residues. CDR1 is SGHTA and CDR2 is FQGTGA in the germline V gene. V was cut by 8 bases and J by 1 base, with 11 bases left in between. The CDR3 region has the DNA TGTGCCAGCGCACATCAGGCGAACACTGAAGCTTTCTTT. Residues: CASAHQANTEAFF.

The V gene is TRBV27, the J gene TRBJ2-5; 11 bases are shared with TRBD2. V shed 0 bases, J shed 4 bases, and the junction held 1 base outside the gene matches. The CDR3 is 15 residues long. Germline-derived CDR1 and CDR2 are MNHEY and SMNVEV (reference sequence). The CDR3 region is CASSLSGLAGETQYF. For the CDR3, the DNA is TGTGCCAGCAGTTTATCTGGACTAGCGGGAGAGACCCAGTACTTC.

The rearrangement joins TRBV27 to TRBJ2-7; D remains unclear. V lost 6 bases, J lost 7 bases, and 10 bases lay in between. The length of the CDR3 is 11 residues. Germline CDR1 is MNHEY and CDR2 is SMNVEV (reference sequence). The CDR3 spells CASRRGLEQYF. CDR3 sequence (DNA): TGTGCCAGCAGGCGAGGTTTGGAGCAGTACTTC.

The chain couples TRBV5-1 to TRBJ2-1, with 10 bases identical to TRBD2. The V and J ends lost 5 bases and 5 bases, in that order; junction bases with no gene match: 7. Germline-derived CDR1 and CDR2 are SGHRS and YFSETQ. The CDR3 runs 15 residues. CDR3 amino acids: CASSQASGSHNEQFF. The CDR3 region has the DNA TGCGCCAGCAGTCAGGCTAGCGGGAGTCACAATGAGCAGTTCTTC.

The chain couples TRBV9 to TRBJ2-1; 8 nucleotides match TRBD1. CDR3 length equals 15 residues. CDR1 and CDR2 (germline): SGDLS, YYNGEE. The J segment lost 2 bases and the V segment lost 3 bases, leaving 4 bases of the junction unmatched. CDR3 region: CASSGGTGTYNEQFF. The CDR3 region has the DNA TGTGCCAGCAGCGGAGGGACAGGAACCTACAATGAGCAGTTCTTC.

V is TRBV12-5 and J is TRBJ1-1; D may be TRBD1 (5 bases). In germline, CDR1 is LGHNT, CDR2 FRNRAP. The ends were cut back, 3 bases at V and 3 bases at J, with 14 bases in the middle. The CDR3 is 15 residues long. CDR3 DNA: TGTGCTAGTGGTTTCCGTAAGGGACGGGACACTGAAGCTTTCTTT. Translation: CASGFRKGRDTEAFF. Looking up the rest from reference TRBV12-5 and TRBJ1-1 gives the full variable domain: DARVTQTPRHKVTEMGQEVTMRCQPILGHNTVFWYRQTMMQGLELLAYFRNRAPLDDSGMPKDRFSAEMPDATLATLKIQPSEPRDSAVYFCASGFRKGRDTEAFFGQGTRLTVV.

This chain uses TRBV6-5 with TRBJ1-2, with 8 bases identical to TRBD1. The CDR3 covers 14 residues. J gave up 8 bases and V 0 bases, and 5 bases lay outside the gene matches. The germline gives CDR1 MNHEY, CDR2 SVGAGI. The CDR3 region has the DNA TGTGCCAGCAGTTACTCGACCAGGGGGCAAGGCTACACCTTC. Translating gives CASSYSTRGQGYTF.

The chain uses TRBV20-1 and TRBJ2-3; D remains ambiguous. The CDR3 consists of 15 residues. Trimming left V 0 bases short and J 0 bases short, with 10 bases between. Germline CDR1 reads DFQATT; CDR2 reads SNEGSKA (reference sequence). The CDR3 loop reads CSARDRVHSTDTQYF. DNA of the CDR3: TGCAGTGCTAGAGATCGGGTCCATAGCACAGATACGCAGTATTTT.

The chain has TRBV27 and TRBJ2-1; maybe TRBD2 (5 bases). V was clipped by 3 bases and J by 7 bases, with 16 bases between them. Germline V gene lookup returns CDR1 MNHEY and CDR2 SMNVEV (reference sequence). This CDR3 has 15 amino acids. The CDR3 DNA is TGTGCCAGCAGTTTGGGCGGAGGTTGGGGTAATGAGCAGTTCTTC. Its protein product is CASSLGGGWGNEQFF.

The gene calls are TRBV9 and TRBJ2-2; the D is unclear. CDR1 is SGDLS, CDR2 YYNGEE, per germline. V was trimmed by 4 bases and J by 4 bases, leaving 14 bases between them. This CDR3 has 15 residues. The CDR3 region is CASSPYRVGTGELFF. The CDR3 bases are TGTGCCAGCAGCCCCTACCGGGTAGGCACCGGGGAGCTGTTTTTT.

The chain joins TRBV7-9 to TRBJ2-1; 10 bases align to TRBD2. V dropped 3 bases and J dropped 10; count of bases not matched to a gene: 15. This CDR3 spans 17 amino acids. Germline CDR1 SEHNR, CDR2 FQNEAQ (reference sequence). CDR3 sequence (DNA): TGTGCCAGCAGCTTCCAATTCAGGACTAGCGGCCCGGTAGAGCAGTTCTTC. This sequence encodes CASSFQFRTSGPVEQFF.

The chain has TRBV4-1 and TRBJ2-7; a possible D gene is TRBD2 (5 bases). The V and J ends lost 0 bases and 1 base respectively, with 10 bases between them. Per the germline V gene, CDR1 is MGHRA and CDR2 is YSYEKL. CDR3 size: 15 residues. The CDR3 protein is CASSQDPAVSYEQYF. In DNA form, the CDR3 reads TGCGCCAGCAGCCAAGACCCAGCGGTGTCCTACGAGCAGTACTTC.

The chain links TRBV7-9 to TRBJ1-2, with 7 bases fitting TRBD1. Trimming at V came to 5 bases and at J to 2 bases, leaving 5 bases not matched to a gene. The CDR3 has 14 residues. Germline CDR1 reads SEHNR; CDR2 reads FQNEAQ (reference sequence). CDR3 sequence: CASSKGQSNYGYTF. The CDR3 bases are TGTGCCAGCAGCAAGGGACAGTCGAACTATGGCTACACCTTC.

The V call is TRBV7-3, the J call TRBJ1-1; D gene ambiguous. CDR1 is SGHTA, CDR2 FQGTGA, per germline. Trimming stripped 1 base from V and 3 bases from J, with 12 bases between. The CDR3 contains 15 residues. CDR3: CASSLNPGPDTEAFF. In nucleotides, the CDR3 is TGTGCCAGCAGCTTAAATCCGGGTCCAGACACTGAAGCTTTCTTT.

The chain couples TRBV18 to TRBJ2-7, with TRBD1 as a possible D gene (6 bases). The CDR3 consists of 16 residues. The germline V gene encodes CDR1 KGHSH and CDR2 LQKENI. Trimming pared 1 base from V and 3 bases from J, leaving 16 bases between. CDR3 DNA: TGTGCCAGCTCACCACTTGAAGGACAGAAAATCTACGAGCAGTACTTC. Its translation is CASSPLEGQKIYEQYF. Variable domain in full (rest from reference TRBV18 and TRBJ2-7): NAGVMQNPRHLVRRRGQEARLRCSPMKGHSHVYWYRQLPEEGLKFMVYLQKENIIDESGMPKERFSAEFPKEGPSILRIQQVVRGDSAAYFCASSPLEGQKIYEQYFGPGTRLTVT.

The V gene is TRBV27, the J gene TRBJ2-1; 9 nucleotides agree with TRBD1. The germline CDR1 and CDR2 sequences are MNHEY and SMNVEV (reference sequence). The CDR3 has 15 residues. V gave up 3 bases and J gave up 10 bases; unmatched junction bases: 10. The CDR3 region has the DNA TGTGCCAGCAGTTTCCCCTCGGGACAGGGTCGAGAGCAGTTCTTC. It specifies CASSFPSGQGREQFF.

The chain combines TRBV20-1 with TRBJ2-1; TRBD2 matches at 7 bases. CDR1 DFQATT and CDR2 SNEGSKA come from the germline V gene (reference sequence). The length of the CDR3 is 17 residues. V dropped 6 bases and J dropped 3; count of bases not matched to a gene: 17. This CDR3 reads CSAPPSTSARGYNEQFF. Written as DNA, the CDR3 is TGCAGTGCGCCACCCTCCACTAGCGCCCGAGGCTACAATGAGCAGTTCTTC.

In its sample, this clonotype was seen a few times. The chain carries TRBV12-5 and TRBJ2-7; D possibly corresponds to TRBD1 (6 bases). This CDR3 region has 15 residues. The V end was cut by 2 bases, the J end by 3 bases, with 14 bases between. Germline values: CDR1 LGHNT, CDR2 FRNRAP. CDR3 in amino acids: CASGLPEDRLYEQYF. CDR3 bases: TGTGCTAGTGGTTTGCCCGAAGACAGGCTCTACGAGCAGTACTTC.

V and J are TRBV9 and TRBJ1-1, with D maybe TRBD1 (5 bases). The V gene's germline CDR1 is SGDLS and CDR2 YYNGEE. The V gene lost 6 bases and the J gene lost 1 base, with 16 bases spanning the gap. The CDR3 extends over 15 amino acids. CDR3 sequence reads: CASIRIAGQNTEAFF. CDR3 DNA: TGTGCCAGCATCCGCATCGCCGGACAGAACACTGAAGCTTTCTTT. The whole variable domain, filled in from reference TRBV9 and TRBJ1-1, reads DSGVTQTPKHLITATGQRVTLRCSPRSGDLSVYWYQQSLDQGLQFLIQYYNGEERAKGNILERFSAQQFPDLHSELNLSSLELGDSALYFCASIRIAGQNTEAFFGQGTRLTVV.

The chain combines TRBV21-1 with TRBJ2-7; the D call TRBD1 from the table was never checked on the DNA. TRBV21-1 is flagged as a pseudogene. The CDR3 sequence is 15 residues long. The CDR3 sequence is CARDRRRDKTYEQYF. DNA of the CDR3: TGTGCCAGAGATCGTCGGCGGGACAAGACCTACGAGCAGTACTTC.

The chain is built from TRBV14 and TRBJ1-4; TRBD1 might be the D (6 bases). The CDR3 covers 19 residues. The germline V and J ends were trimmed by 0 bases and 5 bases, with 22 bases remaining between them. Germline V lookup: CDR1 SGHDN, CDR2 FVKESK. CDR3 in DNA: TGTGCCAGCAGCCAAGATAGCGGCGGCAGGGGAAGGCCGAATGAAAAACTGTTTTTT. This codes for CASSQDSGGRGRPNEKLFF.

The rearrangement uses TRBV5-5 and TRBJ2-4; D call uncertain. The CDR3 has 13 amino acids. V lost 4 bases to trimming and J lost 0 bases, with 5 bases between them. Germline V gene data show CDR1 as SGHKS and CDR2 as YYEKEE (reference sequence). Written as DNA, the CDR3 is TGTGCCAGCAGCCGGGTAGCCAAAAACATTCAGTACTTC. As protein: CASSRVAKNIQYF.